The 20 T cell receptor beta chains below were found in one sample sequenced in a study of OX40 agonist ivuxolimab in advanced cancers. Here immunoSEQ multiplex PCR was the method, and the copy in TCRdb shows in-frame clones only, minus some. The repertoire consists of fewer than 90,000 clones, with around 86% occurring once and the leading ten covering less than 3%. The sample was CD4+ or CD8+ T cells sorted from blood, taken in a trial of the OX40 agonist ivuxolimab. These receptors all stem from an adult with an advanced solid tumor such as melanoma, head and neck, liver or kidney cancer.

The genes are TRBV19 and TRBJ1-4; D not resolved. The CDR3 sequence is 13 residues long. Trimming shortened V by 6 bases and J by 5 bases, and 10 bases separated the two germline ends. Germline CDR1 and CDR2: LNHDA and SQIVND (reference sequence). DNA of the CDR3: TGTGCCAGTAGACGGCAGGAGAATGAAAAACTGTTTTTT. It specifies CASRRQENEKLFF. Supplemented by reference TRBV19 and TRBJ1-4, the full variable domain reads DGGITQSPKYLFRKEGQNVTLSCEQNLNHDAMYWYRQDPGQGLRLIYYSQIVNDFQKGDIAEGYSVSREKKESFPLTVTSAQKNPTAFYLCASRRQENEKLFFGSGTQLSVL.

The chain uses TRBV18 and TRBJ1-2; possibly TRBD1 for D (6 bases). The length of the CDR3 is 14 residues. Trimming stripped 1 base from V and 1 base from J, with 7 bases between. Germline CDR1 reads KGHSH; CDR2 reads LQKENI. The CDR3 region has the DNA TGTGCCAGCTCACCACAGGACAGTAACTATGGCTACACCTTC. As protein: CASSPQDSNYGYTF.

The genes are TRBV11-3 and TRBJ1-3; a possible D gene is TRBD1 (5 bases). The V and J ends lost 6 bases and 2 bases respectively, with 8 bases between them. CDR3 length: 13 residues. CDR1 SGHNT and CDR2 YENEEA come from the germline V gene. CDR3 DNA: TGTGCCAGCAGTCGGGACCCTGGAAACACCATATATTTT. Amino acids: CASSRDPGNTIYF.

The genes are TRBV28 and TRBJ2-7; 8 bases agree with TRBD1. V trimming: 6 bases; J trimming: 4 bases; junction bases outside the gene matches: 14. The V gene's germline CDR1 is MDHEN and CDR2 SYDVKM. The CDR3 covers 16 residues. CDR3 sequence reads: CASRGTGAAGGYEQYF. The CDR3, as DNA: TGTGCCAGCAGAGGGACAGGCGCCGCCGGGGGTTACGAGCAGTACTTC.

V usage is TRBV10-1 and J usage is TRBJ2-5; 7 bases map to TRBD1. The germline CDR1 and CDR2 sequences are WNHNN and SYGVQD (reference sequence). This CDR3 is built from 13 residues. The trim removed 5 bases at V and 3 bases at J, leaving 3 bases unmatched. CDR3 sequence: CASSSGTEETQYF. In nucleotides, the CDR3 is TGCGCCAGCAGTTCCGGGACAGAAGAGACCCAGTACTTC.

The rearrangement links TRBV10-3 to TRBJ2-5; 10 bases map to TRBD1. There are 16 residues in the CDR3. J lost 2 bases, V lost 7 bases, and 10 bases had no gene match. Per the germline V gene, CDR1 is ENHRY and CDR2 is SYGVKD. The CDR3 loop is CAIKAPDRGGQETQYF. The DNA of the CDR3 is TGTGCCATCAAGGCCCCGGACAGGGGGGGGCAAGAGACCCAGTACTTC.

In nucleotides, the CDR3 is TGTGCCAGCAGCCTTGGGCCCTGGATTTCTAACTATGGCTACACCTTC. Translating gives CASSLGPWISNYGYTF. This chain uses TRBV7-2 with TRBJ1-2; D uncertain. The CDR3 contains 16 residues. Germline V gene lookup returns CDR1 SGHTA and CDR2 FQGNSA. V shed 5 bases and J shed 0 bases, with 16 bases lying between them.

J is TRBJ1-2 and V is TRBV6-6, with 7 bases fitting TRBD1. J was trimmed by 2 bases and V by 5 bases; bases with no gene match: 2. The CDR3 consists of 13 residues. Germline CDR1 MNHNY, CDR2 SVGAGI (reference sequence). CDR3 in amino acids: CASSMTGNYGYTF. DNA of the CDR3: TGTGCCAGCAGTATGACAGGGAACTATGGCTACACCTTC.

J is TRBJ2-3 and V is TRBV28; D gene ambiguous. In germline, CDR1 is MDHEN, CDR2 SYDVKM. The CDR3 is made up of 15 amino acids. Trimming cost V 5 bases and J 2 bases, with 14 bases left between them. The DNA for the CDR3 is TGTGCCAGCAGTACGACGGGCCCTATCACAGATACGCAGTATTTT. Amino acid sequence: CASSTTGPITDTQYF.

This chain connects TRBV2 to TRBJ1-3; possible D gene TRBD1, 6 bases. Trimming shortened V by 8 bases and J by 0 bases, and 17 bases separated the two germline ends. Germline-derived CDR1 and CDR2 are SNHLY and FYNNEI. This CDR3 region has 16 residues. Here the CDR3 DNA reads TGTGCCAGCGGGGCGGACAGAACCATCTCTGGAAACACCATATATTTT. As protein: CASGADRTISGNTIYF.

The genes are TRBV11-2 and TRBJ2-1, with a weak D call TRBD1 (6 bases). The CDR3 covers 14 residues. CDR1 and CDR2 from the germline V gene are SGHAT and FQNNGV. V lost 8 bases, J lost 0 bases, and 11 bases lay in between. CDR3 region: CASGQGTSYNEQFF. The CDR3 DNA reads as TGTGCCAGCGGGCAGGGGACCTCCTACAATGAGCAGTTCTTC.

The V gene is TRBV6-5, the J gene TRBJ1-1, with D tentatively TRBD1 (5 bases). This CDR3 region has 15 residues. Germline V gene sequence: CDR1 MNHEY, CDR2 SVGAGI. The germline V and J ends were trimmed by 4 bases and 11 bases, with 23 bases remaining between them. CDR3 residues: CASSSGGGGNRFAFF. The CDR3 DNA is TGTGCCAGCAGTTCAGGCGGGGGGGGGAATCGGTTCGCTTTCTTT.

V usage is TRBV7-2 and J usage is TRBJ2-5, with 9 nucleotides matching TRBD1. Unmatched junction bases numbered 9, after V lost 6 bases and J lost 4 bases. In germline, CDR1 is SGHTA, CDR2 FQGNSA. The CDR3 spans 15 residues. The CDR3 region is CASSHLTGGGETQYF. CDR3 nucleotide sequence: TGTGCCAGCAGTCACCTGACAGGGGGAGGAGAGACCCAGTACTTC.

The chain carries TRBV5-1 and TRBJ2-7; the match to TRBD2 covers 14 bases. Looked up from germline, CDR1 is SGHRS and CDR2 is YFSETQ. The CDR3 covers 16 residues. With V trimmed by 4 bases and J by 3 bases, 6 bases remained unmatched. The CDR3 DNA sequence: TGCGCCAGCAGCCGGGGACTAGCGGGGGACGACTACGAGCAGTACGTC. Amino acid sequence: CASSRGLAGDDYEQYV.

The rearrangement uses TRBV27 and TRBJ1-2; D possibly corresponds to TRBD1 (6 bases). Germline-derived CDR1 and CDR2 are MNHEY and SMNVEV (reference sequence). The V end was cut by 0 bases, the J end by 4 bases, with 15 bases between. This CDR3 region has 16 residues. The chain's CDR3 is CASSLSPRGQSYGYTF. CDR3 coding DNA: TGTGCCAGCAGTTTATCACCCAGAGGACAGTCCTATGGCTACACCTTC.

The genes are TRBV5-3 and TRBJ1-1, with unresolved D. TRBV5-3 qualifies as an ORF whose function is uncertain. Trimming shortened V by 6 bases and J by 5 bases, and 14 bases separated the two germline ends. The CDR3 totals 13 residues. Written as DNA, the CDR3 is TGTGCCAGAATTTACCCTCTCGGGACTGAAGCTTTCTTT. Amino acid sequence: CARIYPLGTEAFF.

The CDR3 loop reads CASGAGDRETQYF. Written as DNA, the CDR3 is TGTGCCAGCGGGGCAGGGGATCGGGAGACCCAGTACTTC. The V gene is TRBV2, the J gene TRBJ2-5; D perhaps matches TRBD1 (6 bases). This CDR3 contains 13 residues. Germline loops: CDR1 SNHLY, CDR2 FYNNEI. V was cut by 8 bases and J by 5 bases, with 15 bases left in between.

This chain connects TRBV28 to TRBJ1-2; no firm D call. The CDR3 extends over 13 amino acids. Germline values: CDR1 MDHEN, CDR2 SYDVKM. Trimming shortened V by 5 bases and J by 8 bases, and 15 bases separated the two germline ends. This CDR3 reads CASSATRTWGYTF. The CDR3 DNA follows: TGTGCCAGCAGTGCCACAAGGACGTGGGGCTACACCTTC.

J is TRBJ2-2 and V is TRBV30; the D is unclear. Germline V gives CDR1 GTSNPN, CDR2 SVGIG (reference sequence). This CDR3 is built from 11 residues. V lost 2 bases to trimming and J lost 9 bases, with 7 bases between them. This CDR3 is CAWSPTRELFF. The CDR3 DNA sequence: TGTGCCTGGAGTCCGACCCGGGAGCTGTTTTTT.

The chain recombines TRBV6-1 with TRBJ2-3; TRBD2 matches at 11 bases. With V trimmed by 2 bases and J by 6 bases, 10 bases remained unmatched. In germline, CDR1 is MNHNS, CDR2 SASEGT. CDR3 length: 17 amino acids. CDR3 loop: CASSEMASGGLGDTQYF. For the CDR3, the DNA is TGTGCCAGCAGTGAAATGGCTAGCGGGGGGCTGGGGGATACGCAGTATTTT.